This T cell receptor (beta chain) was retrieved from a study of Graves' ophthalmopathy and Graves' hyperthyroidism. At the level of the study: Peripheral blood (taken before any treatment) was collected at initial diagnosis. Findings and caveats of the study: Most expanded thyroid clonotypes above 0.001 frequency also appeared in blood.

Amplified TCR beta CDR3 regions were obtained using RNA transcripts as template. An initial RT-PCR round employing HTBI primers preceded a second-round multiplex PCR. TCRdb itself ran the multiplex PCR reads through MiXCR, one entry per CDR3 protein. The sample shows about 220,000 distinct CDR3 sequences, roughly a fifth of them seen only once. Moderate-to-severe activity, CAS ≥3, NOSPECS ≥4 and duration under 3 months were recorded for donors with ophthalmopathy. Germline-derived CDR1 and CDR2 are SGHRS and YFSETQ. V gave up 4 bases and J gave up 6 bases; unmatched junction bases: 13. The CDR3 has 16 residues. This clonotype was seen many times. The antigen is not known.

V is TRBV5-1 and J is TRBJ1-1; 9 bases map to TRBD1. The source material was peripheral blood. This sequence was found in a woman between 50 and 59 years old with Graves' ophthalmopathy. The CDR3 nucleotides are TGCGCCAGCAGCCTATCCCTGACAGGGGGAAGAGCTGAAGCTTTCTTT. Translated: CASSLSLTGGRAEAFF.